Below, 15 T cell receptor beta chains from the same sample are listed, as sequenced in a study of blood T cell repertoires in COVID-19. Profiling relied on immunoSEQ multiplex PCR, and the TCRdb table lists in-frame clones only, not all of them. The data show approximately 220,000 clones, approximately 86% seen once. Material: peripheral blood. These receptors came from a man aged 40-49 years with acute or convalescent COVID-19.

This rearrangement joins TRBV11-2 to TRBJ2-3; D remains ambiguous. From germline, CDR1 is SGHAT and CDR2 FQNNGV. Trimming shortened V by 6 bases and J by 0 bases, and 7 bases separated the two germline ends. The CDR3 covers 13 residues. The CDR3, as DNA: TGTGCCAGCAGGAAAGCTAGCACAGATACGCAGTATTTT. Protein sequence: CASRKASTDTQYF.

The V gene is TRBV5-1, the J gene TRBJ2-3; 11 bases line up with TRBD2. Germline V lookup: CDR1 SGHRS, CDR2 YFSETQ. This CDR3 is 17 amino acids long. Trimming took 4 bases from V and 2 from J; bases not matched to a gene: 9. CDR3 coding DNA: TGCGCCAGCAGCGGCCTAGCGGGGGGAGGGCCCACAGATACGCAGTATTTT. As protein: CASSGLAGGGPTDTQYF. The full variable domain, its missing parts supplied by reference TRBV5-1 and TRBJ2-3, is KAGVTQTPRYLIKTRGQQVTLSCSPISGHRSVSWYQQTPGQGLQFLFEYFSETQRNKGNFPGRFSGRQFSNSRSEMNVSTLELGDSALYLCASSGLAGGGPTDTQYFGPGTRLTVL.

CDR3 DNA sequence: TGTGCCAGCAGCCAAGACTGGGGGGTCGGAGAAAAACTGTTTTTT. This translates into CASSQDWGVGEKLFF. V is TRBV14 and J is TRBJ1-4; TRBD1 might be the D (5 bases). V was pared by 0 bases and J by 8 bases, with 13 bases between. The germline V gene has CDR1 SGHDN and CDR2 FVKESK. This CDR3 contains 15 residues.

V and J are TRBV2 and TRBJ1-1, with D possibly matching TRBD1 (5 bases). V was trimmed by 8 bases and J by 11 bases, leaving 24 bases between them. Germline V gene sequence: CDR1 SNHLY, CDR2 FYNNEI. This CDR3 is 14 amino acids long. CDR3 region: CASFSGTWGIWAFF. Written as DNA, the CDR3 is TGTGCCAGCTTTTCTGGGACTTGGGGGATTTGGGCTTTCTTT.

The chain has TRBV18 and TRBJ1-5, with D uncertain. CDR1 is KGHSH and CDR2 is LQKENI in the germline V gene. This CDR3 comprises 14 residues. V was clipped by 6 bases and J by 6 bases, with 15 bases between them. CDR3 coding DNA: TGTGCCAGCTCCGAGGTTCTCTCTGGTCAGCCCCAGCATTTT. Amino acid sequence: CASSEVLSGQPQHF.

CDR3 in amino acids: CASSVSRGGAYNEQFF. The CDR3 region has the DNA TGTGCCAGCAGCGTATCGCGCGGGGGTGCTTACAATGAGCAGTTCTTC. This chain joins TRBV7-9 and TRBJ2-1; 7 bases agree with TRBD2. This CDR3 spans 16 amino acids. Trimming removed 5 bases from V and 4 bases from J; junction bases left unmatched: 11. Germline CDR1 and CDR2: SEHNR and FQNEAQ (reference sequence).

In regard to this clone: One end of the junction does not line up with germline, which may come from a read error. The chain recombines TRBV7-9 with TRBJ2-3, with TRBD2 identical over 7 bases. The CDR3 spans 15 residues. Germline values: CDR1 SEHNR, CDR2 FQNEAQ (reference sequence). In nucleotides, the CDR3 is TGTGCCAGCGGGACCCGGGGGGTTGGCACAGGTACGCAGTATTTT. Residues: CASGTRGVGTGTQYF.

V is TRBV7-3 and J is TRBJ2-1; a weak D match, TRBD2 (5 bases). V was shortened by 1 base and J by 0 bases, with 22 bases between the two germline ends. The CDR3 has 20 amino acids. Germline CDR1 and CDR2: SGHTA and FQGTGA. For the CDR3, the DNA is TGTGCCAGCAGCTTAAGGCCCTTTGGGCTAGCCCCGAGCTCCTACAATGAGCAGTTCTTC. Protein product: CASSLRPFGLAPSSYNEQFF.

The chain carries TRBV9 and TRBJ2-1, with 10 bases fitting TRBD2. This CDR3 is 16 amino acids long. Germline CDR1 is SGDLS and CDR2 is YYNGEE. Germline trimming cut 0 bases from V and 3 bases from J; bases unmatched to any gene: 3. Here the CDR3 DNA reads TGTGCCAGCAGCGTAGTCTCTAGCGGGGGCTACAATGAGCAGTTCTTC. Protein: CASSVVSSGGYNEQFF.

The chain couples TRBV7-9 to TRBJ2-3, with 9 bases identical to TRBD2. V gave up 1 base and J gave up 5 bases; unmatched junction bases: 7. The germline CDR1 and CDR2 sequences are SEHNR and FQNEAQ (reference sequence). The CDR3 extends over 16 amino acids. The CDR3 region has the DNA TGTGCCAGCAGCTTAGGGGCTAGCGGGATTTTAGATACGCAGTATTTT. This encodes CASSLGASGILDTQYF. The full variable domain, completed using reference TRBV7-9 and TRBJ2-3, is DTGVSQNPRHKITKRGQNVTFRCDPISEHNRLYWYRQTLGQGPEFLTYFQNEAQLEKSRLLSDRFSAERPKGSFSTLEIQRTEQGDSAMYLCASSLGASGILDTQYFGPGTRLTVL.

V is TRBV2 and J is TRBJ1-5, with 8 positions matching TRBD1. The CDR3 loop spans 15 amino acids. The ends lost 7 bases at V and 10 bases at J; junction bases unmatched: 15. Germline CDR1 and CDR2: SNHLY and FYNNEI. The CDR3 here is CASTPQGAGIGPQHF. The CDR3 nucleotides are TGTGCCAGCACTCCCCAGGGGGCAGGGATCGGTCCCCAGCATTTT.

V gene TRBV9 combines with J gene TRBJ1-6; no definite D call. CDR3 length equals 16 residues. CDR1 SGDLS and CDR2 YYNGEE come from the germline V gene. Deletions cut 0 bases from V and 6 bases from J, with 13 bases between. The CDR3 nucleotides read TGTGCCAGCAGCGTAGCTCCGTGGACTGCTAATTCACCCCTCCACTTT. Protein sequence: CASSVAPWTANSPLHF.

CDR3 residues: CASSDGTANTGELFF. The DNA for the CDR3 is TGTGCCAGCTCCGACGGGACAGCGAACACCGGGGAGCTGTTTTTT. The chain has TRBV18 and TRBJ2-2; TRBD1 matches at 7 bases. Trimming took 6 bases from V and 0 from J; bases not matched to a gene: 4. The length of the CDR3 is 15 residues. Germline V gene sequence: CDR1 KGHSH, CDR2 LQKENI.

The CDR3 sequence: CASSPISGLRTGTSDTQYF. CDR3 bases: TGTGCCAGCTCACCAATATCCGGCCTCCGGACAGGGACTTCGGATACGCAGTATTTT. V is TRBV18 and J is TRBJ2-3; 8 nucleotides line up with TRBD1. V was pared by 2 bases and J by 6 bases, with 19 bases of the junction left unmatched. Per the germline V gene, CDR1 is KGHSH and CDR2 is LQKENI. The CDR3 runs to 19 residues.

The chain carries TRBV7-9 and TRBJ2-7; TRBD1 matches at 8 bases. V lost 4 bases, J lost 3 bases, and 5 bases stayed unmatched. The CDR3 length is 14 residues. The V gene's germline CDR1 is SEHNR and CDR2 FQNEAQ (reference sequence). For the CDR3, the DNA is TGTGCCAGCAGCTACGCCGGGACAGGCTACGAGCAGTACTTC. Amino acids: CASSYAGTGYEQYF.